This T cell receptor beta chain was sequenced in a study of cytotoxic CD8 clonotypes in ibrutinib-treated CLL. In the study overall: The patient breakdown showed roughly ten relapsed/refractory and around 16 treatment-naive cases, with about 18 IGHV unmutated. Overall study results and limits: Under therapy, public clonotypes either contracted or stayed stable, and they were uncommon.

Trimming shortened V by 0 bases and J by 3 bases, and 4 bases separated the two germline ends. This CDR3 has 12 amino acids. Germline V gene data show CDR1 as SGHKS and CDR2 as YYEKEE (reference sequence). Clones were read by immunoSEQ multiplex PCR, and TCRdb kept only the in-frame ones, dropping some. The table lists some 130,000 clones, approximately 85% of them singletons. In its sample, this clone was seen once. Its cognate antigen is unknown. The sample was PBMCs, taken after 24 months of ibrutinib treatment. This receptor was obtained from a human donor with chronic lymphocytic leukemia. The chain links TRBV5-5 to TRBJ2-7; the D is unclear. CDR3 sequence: CASSLVLYEQYF. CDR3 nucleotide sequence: TGTGCCAGCAGCTTGGTTCTCTACGAGCAGTACTTC.